This TCR beta chain came from a study of blood T cell repertoires in COVID-19. About the research overall: Samples came from the United States, Italy and Spain, spanning acute and convalescent COVID-19. PBMCs, B-cell-depleted T cells, or T cells were the source of the cDNA or gDNA that made up the material.

As processed by the authors: Reference gene primer amplification gave nucleated cell count estimates. Data came from immunoSEQ multiplex PCR; TCRdb stores just in-frame clones and leaves some out. D and trimming were read from the DNA, whereas the V and J calls and clone size are those reported in that table. The data show fewer than 200,000 clones, 76% seen once. CDR3 length: 15 residues. V lost 1 base and J lost 10, with 17 bases in between. Germline loops: CDR1 LGHDT, CDR2 YNNKEL (reference sequence). Sequenced sample: peripheral blood. This clonotype originated in a woman of 80 years or more with acute or convalescent COVID-19. V gene TRBV3-1 (or the pseudogene TRBV3-2) combines with J gene TRBJ2-1; tentative D call: TRBD2 (7 bases). CDR3 sequence: CASSQGLVGRGEQFF. The CDR3 coding sequence is TGTGCCAGCAGCCAAGGTCTAGTGGGGAGGGGGGAGCAGTTCTTC.